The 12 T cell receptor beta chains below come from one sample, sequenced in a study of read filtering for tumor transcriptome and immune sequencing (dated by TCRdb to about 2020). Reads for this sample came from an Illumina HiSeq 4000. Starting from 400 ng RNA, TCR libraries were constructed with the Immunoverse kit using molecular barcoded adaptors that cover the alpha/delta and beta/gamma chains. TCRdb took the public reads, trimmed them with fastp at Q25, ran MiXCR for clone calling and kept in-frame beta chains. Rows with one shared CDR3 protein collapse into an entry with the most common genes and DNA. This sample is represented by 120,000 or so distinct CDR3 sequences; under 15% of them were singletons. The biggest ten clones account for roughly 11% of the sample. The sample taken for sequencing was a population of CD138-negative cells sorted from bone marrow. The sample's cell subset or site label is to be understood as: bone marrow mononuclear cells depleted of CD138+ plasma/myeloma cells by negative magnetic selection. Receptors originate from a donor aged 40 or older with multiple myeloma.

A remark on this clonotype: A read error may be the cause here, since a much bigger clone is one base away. The CDR3 bases are TGTGCCAGCAGCTCCCCGGAGGGTGACCACGAGCAGTACTTC. As protein: CASSSPEGDHEQYF. J is TRBJ2-7 and V is TRBV5-6, with TRBD2 as a possible D gene (6 bases). The ends were cut back, 3 bases at V and 5 bases at J, with 15 bases in the middle. This CDR3 contains 14 residues. The germline V gene encodes CDR1 SGHDT and CDR2 YYEEEE.

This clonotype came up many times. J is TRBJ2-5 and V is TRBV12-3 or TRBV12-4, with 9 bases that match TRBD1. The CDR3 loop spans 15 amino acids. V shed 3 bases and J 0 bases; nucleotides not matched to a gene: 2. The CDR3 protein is CASSFGTGYQETQYF. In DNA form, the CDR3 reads TGTGCCAGCAGTTTTGGGACAGGGTACCAAGAGACCCAGTACTTC.

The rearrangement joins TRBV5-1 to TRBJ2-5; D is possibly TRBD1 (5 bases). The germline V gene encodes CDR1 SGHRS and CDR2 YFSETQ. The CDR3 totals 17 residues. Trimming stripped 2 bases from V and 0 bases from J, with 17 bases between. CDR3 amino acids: CASSFRRAETDQETQYF. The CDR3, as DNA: TGCGCCAGCAGCTTCAGAAGGGCCGAGACAGACCAAGAGACCCAGTACTTC.

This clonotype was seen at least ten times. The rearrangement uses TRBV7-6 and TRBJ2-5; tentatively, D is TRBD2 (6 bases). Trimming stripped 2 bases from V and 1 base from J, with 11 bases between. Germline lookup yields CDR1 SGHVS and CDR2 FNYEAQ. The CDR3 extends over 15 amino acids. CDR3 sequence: CASSLRGGAQETQYF. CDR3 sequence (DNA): TGTGCCAGCAGCTTAAGGGGCGGGGCCCAAGAGACCCAGTACTTC.

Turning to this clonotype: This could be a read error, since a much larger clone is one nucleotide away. The CDR3 coding sequence is TGCCGTGCTGGGGGGATAGCGGGGGGCCAAGAGACCCAGTACTTC. Amino acid sequence: CRAGGIAGGQETQYF. The chain employs TRBV20-1 and TRBJ2-5, with 10 bases matching TRBD2. Germline V gene data show CDR1 as DFQATT and CDR2 as SNEGSKA (reference sequence). The CDR3 is made up of 15 amino acids.

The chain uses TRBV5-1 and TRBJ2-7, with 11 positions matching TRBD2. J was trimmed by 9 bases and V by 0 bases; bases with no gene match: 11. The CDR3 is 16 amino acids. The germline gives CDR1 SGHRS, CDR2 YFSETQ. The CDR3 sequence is CASSLDLGLAGGVQYF. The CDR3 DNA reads TGCGCCAGCAGCTTGGATCTCGGACTAGCGGGCGGAGTGCAGTACTTC.

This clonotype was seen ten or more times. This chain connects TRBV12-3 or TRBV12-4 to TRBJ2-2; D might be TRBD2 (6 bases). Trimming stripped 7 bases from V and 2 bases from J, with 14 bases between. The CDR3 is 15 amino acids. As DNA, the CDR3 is TGTGCCAGCACCGCGGGACTGGCCAACACCGGGGAGCTGTTTTTT. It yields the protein CASTAGLANTGELFF.

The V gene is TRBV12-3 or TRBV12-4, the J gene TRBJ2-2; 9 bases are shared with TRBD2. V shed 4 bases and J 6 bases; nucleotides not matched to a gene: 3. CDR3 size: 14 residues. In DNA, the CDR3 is TGTGCCAGCAGTTCCCTAGCGGGATCCGGGGAGCTGTTTTTT. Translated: CASSSLAGSGELFF.

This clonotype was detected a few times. The CDR3 nucleotides read TGTGCCAGCGGATCTAGCGGGGCCAGGGAGACCCAGTACTTC. It encodes CASGSSGARETQYF. The chain employs TRBV12-3 or TRBV12-4 and TRBJ2-5; 9 positions match TRBD2. V gave up 8 bases and J gave up 5 bases; unmatched junction bases: 9. The CDR3 spans 14 residues.

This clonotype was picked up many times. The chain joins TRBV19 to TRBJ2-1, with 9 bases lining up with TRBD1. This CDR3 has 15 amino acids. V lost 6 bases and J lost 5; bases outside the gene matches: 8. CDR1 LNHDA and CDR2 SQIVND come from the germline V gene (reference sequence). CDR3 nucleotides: TGTGCCAGTAGACCGGGACAGGGTATCCACAATGAGCAGTTCTTC. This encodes CASRPGQGIHNEQFF.

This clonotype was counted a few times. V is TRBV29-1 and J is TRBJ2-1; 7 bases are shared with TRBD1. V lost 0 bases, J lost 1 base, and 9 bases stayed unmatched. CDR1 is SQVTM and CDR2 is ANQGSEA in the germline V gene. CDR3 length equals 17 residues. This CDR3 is CSVEDRGQSLSYNEQFF. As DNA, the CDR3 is TGCAGCGTTGAAGATAGGGGGCAGTCCCTGTCCTACAATGAGCAGTTCTTC.

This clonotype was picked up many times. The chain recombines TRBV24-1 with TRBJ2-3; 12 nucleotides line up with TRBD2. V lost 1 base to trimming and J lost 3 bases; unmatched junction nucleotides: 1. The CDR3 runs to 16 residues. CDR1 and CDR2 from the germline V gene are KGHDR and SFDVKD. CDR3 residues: CATSDFGTSGTDTQYF. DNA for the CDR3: TGTGCCACCAGTGATTTTGGGACTAGCGGGACAGATACGCAGTATTTT.